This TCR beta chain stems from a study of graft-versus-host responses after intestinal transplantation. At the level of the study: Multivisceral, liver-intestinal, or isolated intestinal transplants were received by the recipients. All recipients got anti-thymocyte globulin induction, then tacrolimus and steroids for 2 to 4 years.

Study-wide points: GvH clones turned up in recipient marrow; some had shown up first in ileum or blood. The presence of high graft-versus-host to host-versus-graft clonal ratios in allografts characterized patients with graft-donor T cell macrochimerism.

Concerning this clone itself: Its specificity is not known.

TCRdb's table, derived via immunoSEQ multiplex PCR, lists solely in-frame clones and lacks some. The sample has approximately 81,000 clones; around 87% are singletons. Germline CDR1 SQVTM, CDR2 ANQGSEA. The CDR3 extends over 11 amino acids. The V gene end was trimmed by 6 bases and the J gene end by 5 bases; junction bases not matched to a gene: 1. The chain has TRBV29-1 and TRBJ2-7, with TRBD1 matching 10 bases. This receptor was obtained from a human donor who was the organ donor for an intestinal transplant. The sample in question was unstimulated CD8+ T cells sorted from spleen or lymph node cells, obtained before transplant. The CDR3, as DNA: TGCAGCGTGGGACAGGGGCACGAGCAGTACTTC. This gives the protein CSVGQGHEQYF.